The present entry profiles one TCR beta chain with its context. The data derive from a study of blood T cell repertoires in COVID-19. Study overall: COVID-19 samples collected from the United States, Italy and Spain covered acute and convalescent phases. Sample material is recorded as cDNA or gDNA derived from T cells, B-cell-depleted T cells, or PBMCs.

Authors' analysis steps: From reference gene primer amplification, estimates of nucleated cell counts were derived. Here immunoSEQ multiplex PCR was the method, and the copy in TCRdb shows in-frame clones only, minus some. The V and J calls and clone size come from that table; D and trimming were worked out from the DNA. The profile shows more than 100,000 clones, around 87% of them singletons. Germline CDR1 and CDR2: SGDLS and YYNGEE. The CDR3 runs 15 residues. V dropped 0 bases and J dropped 3 bases, with 12 bases sitting between them. The sample comprised peripheral blood. The chain joins TRBV9 to TRBJ1-1, with TRBD1 as a possible D gene (5 bases). The clonotype was recovered from a woman aged 70 to 79 with acute or convalescent COVID-19. The CDR3 here is CASSVALGGDTEAFF. CDR3 bases: TGTGCCAGCAGCGTAGCTCTGGGGGGTGACACTGAAGCTTTCTTT.